This is a list of T cell receptor beta chains from one sample in a study of cytomegalovirus exposure and HLA in healthy donors. Clones were read by immunoSEQ multiplex PCR, and TCRdb kept only the in-frame ones, dropping some. The table has around 230,000 clones, 60% to 80% seen once; the top ten hold approximately 2%. Sequencing was done on a sample of PBMCs. These receptors were taken from a male donor in good health and CMV-seronegative. Both conserved end residues are part of each CDR3. D genes are given only for firm matches. The size of a clone is reported for some rows only, either as once, few or many, or as a class for expanded clones.

j_call v_call d_call clone_size cdr3_aa cdr3_nt
TRBJ1-5 TRBV19 . . CASEGYSNQPQHF TGTGCCAGTGAGGGTTATAGCAATCAGCCCCAGCATTTT
TRBJ2-7 TRBV7-8 TRBD2 . CASSLRLAGGYEQYF TGTGCCAGCAGCTTAAGACTAGCGGGAGGGTACGAGCAGTACTTC
TRBJ1-5 TRBV7-8 TRBD1 . CASSLTPGGRGVGNQPQHF TGTGCCAGCAGCTTAACCCCAGGGGGAAGGGGTGTCGGCAATCAGCCCCAGCATTTT
TRBJ2-3 TRBV7-6 TRBD2 . CASGGAGGRADTQYF TGTGCCAGCGGAGGAGCGGGGGGGCGGGCAGATACGCAGTATTTT
TRBJ2-1 TRBV28 TRBD2 . CASRGTSAYNEQFF TGTGCCAGCAGAGGGACTAGCGCTTACAATGAGCAGTTCTTC
TRBJ1-2 TRBV28 TRBD1 . CASSLSPGQGAGYTF TGTGCCAGCAGTTTATCTCCGGGACAGGGGGCTGGCTACACCTTC
TRBJ1-2 TRBV5-4 . . CASSPTHDGYTF TGTGCCAGCAGCCCTACGCACGATGGCTACACCTTC
TRBJ1-1 TRBV29-1 . . CSVEREDPNTEAFF TGCAGCGTTGAAAGGGAGGACCCGAACACTGAAGCTTTCTTT
TRBJ1-1 TRBV7-9 TRBD1 . CASGKTGGNTEAFF TGTGCCAGCGGTAAGACAGGGGGGAACACTGAAGCTTTCTTT
TRBJ2-2 TRBV27 TRBD2 once CATFGTSGGANTGELFF TGTGCCACCTTTGGGACTAGCGGGGGAGCGAACACCGGGGAGCTGTTTTTT
TRBJ2-5 TRBV5-1 TRBD2 few CASSPTSGSQETQYF TGCGCCAGCAGCCCTACTAGCGGGAGCCAAGAGACCCAGTACTTC
TRBJ1-3 TRBV23-1 . . CASSPSLHLGGSGNTIYF TGCGCCAGCAGTCCGTCATTACACCTGGGGGGCTCTGGAAACACCATATATTTT
TRBJ1-2 TRBV7-9 TRBD1 . CASSLGQNYGYTF TGTGCCAGCAGCTTGGGACAGAACTATGGCTACACCTTC
TRBJ1-1 TRBV6-5 TRBD1 few CASSYGGLTGPTEAFF TGTGCCAGCAGCTACGGGGGGCTGACAGGGCCCACTGAAGCTTTCTTT
TRBJ2-7 TRBV28 . few CASLKQMSYEQYF TGTGCCAGCCTCAAACAGATGTCCTACGAGCAGTACTTC
TRBJ1-2 TRBV15 . . CATSRARSTNNYGYTF TGTGCCACCAGCAGGGCCCGCTCAACTAATAACTATGGCTACACCTTC
TRBJ1-2 TRBV5-1 TRBD1 . CASRGGQGNGYTF TGCGCCAGCAGAGGAGGACAGGGGAATGGCTACACCTTC
TRBJ2-7 TRBV5-1 TRBD1 . CASSIATGSGDEQYF TGCGCCAGCAGCATAGCGACAGGGAGTGGTGACGAGCAGTACTTC
TRBJ2-1 TRBV15 TRBD1 . CATSRGTGSSYNEQFF TGTGCCACCAGCAGAGGGACAGGGAGCTCCTACAATGAGCAGTTCTTC
TRBJ1-1 TRBV29-1 . . CSVEWGLIMNTEAFF TGCAGCGTTGAATGGGGACTGATAATGAACACTGAAGCTTTCTTT
TRBJ1-1 TRBV7-9 TRBD1 . CASSSGTGRPEAFF TGTGCCAGCAGCTCCGGGACAGGGAGGCCTGAAGCTTTCTTT
TRBJ1-2 TRBV7-9 . . CASSQSLGAYGYTF TGTGCCAGCAGCCAATCCCTAGGGGCCTATGGCTACACCTTC
TRBJ2-2 TRBV4-3 TRBD1 . CASSQIPGQGSTGELFF TGCGCCAGCAGCCAAATACCGGGACAGGGGAGCACCGGGGAGCTGTTTTTT
TRBJ2-7 TRBV4-3 TRBD2 few CASSPSGSSYEQYF TGCGCCAGCAGCCCTAGCGGGAGCTCCTACGAGCAGTACTTC
TRBJ2-5 TRBV5-4 TRBD1 . CANSPGTERETQYF TGTGCCAACAGCCCTGGGACAGAACGCGAGACCCAGTACTTC
TRBJ2-5 TRBV5-4 TRBD1 once CASTPGTAQETQYF TGTGCCAGCACCCCCGGGACAGCCCAAGAGACCCAGTACTTC
TRBJ2-7 TRBV7-7 TRBD2 . CASSLAPFPTSGPYEQYF TGTGCTAGCAGCTTAGCCCCCTTTCCGACTAGCGGCCCCTACGAGCAGTACTTC
TRBJ2-5 TRBV5-4 . once CASSQDSQTQYF TGTGCCAGCAGCCAAGATAGCCAGACCCAGTACTTC
TRBJ2-1 TRBV30 . once CAWSGASLNEQFF TGTGCCTGGAGCGGAGCGTCCCTCAATGAGCAGTTCTTC
TRBJ1-1 TRBV5-1 . . CASSLAPAEAFF TGCGCCAGCAGCTTGGCCCCCGCTGAAGCTTTCTTT
TRBJ2-7 TRBV6-5 TRBD2 once CASSRSGGILYEQYF TGTGCCAGCAGCAGGAGCGGGGGGATTCTTTACGAGCAGTACTTC
TRBJ1-1 TRBV4-3 . few CASSPSTGRNTEAFF TGCGCCAGCAGCCCTTCGACAGGAAGAAACACTGAAGCTTTCTTT
TRBJ2-7 TRBV30 TRBD2 . CAWSVGASGSFEQYF TGTGCCTGGAGTGTCGGGGCTAGCGGGAGTTTCGAGCAGTACTTC
TRBJ2-1 TRBV15 TRBD2 once CATSRGVAGGDEQFF TGTGCCACCAGCAGAGGAGTAGCGGGAGGAGATGAGCAGTTCTTC
TRBJ2-7 TRBV27 TRBD1 . CASSLMTGQPYEQYF TGTGCCAGCAGTTTAATGACAGGGCAGCCCTACGAGCAGTACTTC
TRBJ1-5 TRBV2 . . CASSSGVERNQPQHF TGTGCCAGCAGTTCAGGGGTGGAACGCAATCAGCCCCAGCATTTT
TRBJ2-7 TRBV28 TRBD1 . CASSLYLSGQGRYEQYF TGTGCCAGCAGTTTATACCTCTCGGGACAGGGGAGGTACGAGCAGTACTTC
TRBJ2-2 TRBV19 . . CASNHPGELFF TGTGCCAGTAATCATCCCGGGGAGCTGTTTTTT
TRBJ2-1 TRBV7-3 TRBD2 few CASSLASGRDNEQFF TGTGCCAGCAGCTTAGCTAGCGGGAGGGACAATGAGCAGTTCTTC
TRBJ2-7 TRBV29-1 TRBD1 . CSVGQGIEQYF TGCAGCGTTGGACAGGGAATCGAGCAGTACTTC
TRBJ1-1 TRBV19 . . CASRTGAEAFF TGTGCCAGTAGGACAGGTGCTGAAGCTTTCTTT
TRBJ2-7 TRBV10-3 . few CAISESFNRAYEQYF TGTGCCATCAGTGAGTCTTTCAACAGGGCCTACGAGCAGTACTTC
TRBJ2-7 TRBV7-2 . . CASSLRGSYEQYF TGTGCCAGCAGCTTACGGGGGTCCTACGAGCAGTACTTC
TRBJ1-4 TRBV7-2 TRBD1 . CASSFTGVGEKLFF TGTGCCAGCAGCTTCACAGGGGTCGGGGAAAAACTGTTTTTT
TRBJ2-3 TRBV2 TRBD1 . CASSETGVTDTQYF TGTGCCAGCAGCGAAACAGGGGTTACAGATACGCAGTATTTT
TRBJ2-3 TRBV29-1 . . CSVEEVEINTDTQYF TGCAGCGTTGAAGAGGTCGAGATAAACACAGATACGCAGTATTTT
TRBJ1-2 TRBV30 . few CAWSEQLYGYTF TGTGCCTGGAGTGAACAGCTCTATGGCTACACCTTC